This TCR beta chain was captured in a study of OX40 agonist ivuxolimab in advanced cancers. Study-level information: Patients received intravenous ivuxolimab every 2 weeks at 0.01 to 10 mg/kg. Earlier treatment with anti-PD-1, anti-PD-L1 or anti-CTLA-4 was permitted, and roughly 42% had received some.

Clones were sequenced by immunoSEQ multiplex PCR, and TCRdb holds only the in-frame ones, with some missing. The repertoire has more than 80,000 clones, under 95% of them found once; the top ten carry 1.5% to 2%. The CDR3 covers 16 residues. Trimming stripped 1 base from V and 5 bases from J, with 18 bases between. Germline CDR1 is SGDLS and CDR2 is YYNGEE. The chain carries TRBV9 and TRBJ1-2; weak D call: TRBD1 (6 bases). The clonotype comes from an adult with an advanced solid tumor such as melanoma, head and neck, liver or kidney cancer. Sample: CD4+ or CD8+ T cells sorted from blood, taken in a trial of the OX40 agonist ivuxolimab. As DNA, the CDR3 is TGTGCCAGCAGCGTACACCCGATGGGGGGGCCTTATGGCTACACCTTC. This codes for CASSVHPMGGPYGYTF.